The source of this T cell receptor (beta chain) is a study of T-cell reconstitution after alpha-beta-depleted transplantation in children. The library targeted TCRbeta and was prepared with unique molecular identifiers. TCRdb re-analysed the PCR reads in MiXCR, keeping a single row per CDR3 protein. The sample lists hundreds of thousands of distinct CDR3 sequences; roughly 10% were seen once. Unmatched junction bases numbered 4, after V lost 2 bases and J lost 0 bases. The germline V gene has CDR1 SGHTA and CDR2 FQGNSA. CDR3 length equals 15 residues. This clonotype was observed many times. Its antigen remains unknown. Study-wide findings and caveats: It was surviving recipient T cells and thymic progenitors that gave some patients high TCRbeta diversity at day 60. At around two months after transplant, the alpha-beta T cells were reportedly derived from several hundred expanded clones that came from non-depleted graft cells. From newly produced T cells came most of the T-cell counts and diversity one year after transplant.

This receptor was obtained from a child aged 2 to 15 with inherited bone marrow failure, due to receive a stem cell transplant. The starting material was PBMCs, obtained before TCRalphabeta/CD19-depleted stem cell transplant. J is TRBJ2-7 and V is TRBV7-2, with 7 bases fitting TRBD1. CDR3 nucleotide sequence: TGTGCCAGCAGCTTACGGGGACAGCCCTCCTACGAGCAGTACTTC. This encodes CASSLRGQPSYEQYF. The full variable domain, its missing parts supplied by reference TRBV7-2 and TRBJ2-7, is GAGVSQSPSNKVTEKGKDVELRCDPISGHTALYWYRQSLGQGLEFLIYFQGNSAPDKSGLPSDRFSAERTGGSVSTLTIQRTQQEDSAVYLCASSLRGQPSYEQYFGPGTRLTVT.